This T cell receptor (beta chain) was observed in a study of glioma-infiltrating T cells. Study summary: Before surgery, glioma patients received dexamethasone for at most six days. Study-level findings and limits: Tissue-blood divergence was below expectation in non-neoplastic patients, above in gliomas. Very few CDR3 sequences were shared between tissue and blood.

The iRepertoire nested amplicon-rescue multiplex PCR amplified TCR alpha and beta CDR3s from RNA. Each CDR3 protein is one row after TCRdb ran MiXCR on the multiplex PCR reads. The data hold fewer than 500,000 distinct CDR3 sequences, with 41% observed a single time. Ten or more counts support this clonotype. Its antigen is currently unknown. CDR3 length equals 13 residues. Germline CDR1 MNHNS, CDR2 SASEGT. V was cut by 6 bases and J by 8 bases, with 14 bases left in between. The TCR originated in a human donor with low-grade glioma or glioblastoma, undergoing nonglioma brain surgery, or in good health (not recorded which). The chain is built from TRBV6-1 and TRBJ2-1; D tentatively reads TRBD1 or TRBD2 (5 bases each). Input material: glioma tissue, nonneoplastic brain tissue, or PBMCs (not recorded which). DNA for the CDR3: TGTGCCAGCAGAAGGGACCCTCTCGATGAGCAGTTCTTC. Its translation: CASRRDPLDEQFF.